The TCR beta chain described here comes from a study of shared clonotypes between healthy human individuals. Donors had no recently reported acute infections or vaccinations and were HIV-negative. Overall study findings and caveats: Only a few donors were included, so the genetic and exposure-history diversity represented was limited.

With regard to this clone: The antigen remains unidentified.

V lost 3 bases and J lost 5, with 10 bases in between. The CDR3 consists of 13 residues. Germline CDR1 and CDR2: MRHNA and SNTAGT. An assay was performed, and its level was deep. Scientists sequenced DNA from unsorted PBMC on ten immunoSEQ deep assay plates. Here immunoSEQ multiplex PCR was the method, and the copy in TCRdb shows in-frame clones only, minus some. The sample yields hundreds of thousands of clones, 70% to 80% seen once. The sample taken for sequencing was PBMCs. This TCR was sampled from a woman in her thirties or forties in good health. Some clones in this sample may be carry-over from other donors' samples. The gene calls are TRBV6-4 and TRBJ1-1; a weak D match, TRBD1 (6 bases). The chain's CDR3 is CASSEQGGTEAFF. The CDR3 DNA follows: TGTGCCAGCAGTGAACAGGGTGGGACTGAAGCTTTCTTT.